Reported below is one T cell receptor (beta chain). What it binds is unknown. Germline-derived CDR1 and CDR2 are SGHRS and YFSETQ. V dropped 7 bases and J dropped 1; count of bases not matched to a gene: 7. The CDR3 covers 14 residues. The sample belongs to a study of T cell responses to AZD1222 COVID-19 vaccine. Study-level points and caveats: The donor cohort was predominantly white British with a female majority, and clonal diversity may have been underestimated. Just six AZD1222 recipients were seropositive at baseline. Spike-specific TCR repertoires showed rising breadth and depth after two AZD1222 doses. Repertoire collection took place solely once the T cell response had peaked.

Libraries were prepared by immunoSEQ multiplex PCR; TCRdb keeps only in-frame clonotypes and omits some of them. This sample carries 100,000 to 120,000 clones, 80% to 95% of them seen once, and the ten largest clones take around 2.5%. V usage is TRBV5-1 and J usage is TRBJ1-1; 7 bases are shared with TRBD1. This receptor was identified in an adult who received the AZD1222 COVID-19 vaccine. This sample comprised peripheral blood, obtained 28 days after the second AZD1222 dose. The CDR3 DNA is TGCGCCAGCGCTGACAGGGCTTCGAACACTGAAGCTTTCTTT. Residues: CASADRASNTEAFF.